This T cell receptor (beta chain) comes out of a study of cytomegalovirus exposure and HLA in healthy donors. Study-level results: It was reported that the classifier diagnosed cytomegalovirus status with high specificity and sensitivity in both the original and validation cohorts. In a later analysis, at a false discovery rate of 0.05, 15,000 to 20,000 TCR beta sequences were associated with HLA alleles. Follow-up analysis later connected one missense variant in DCLRE1C with trimming of TCR beta V- and J-genes.

Note on this clone: Antigen specificity is unknown.

The ends were cut back, 4 bases at V and 0 bases at J, with 6 bases in the middle. The CDR3 spans 13 residues. Germline V gives CDR1 SEHNR, CDR2 FQNEAQ (reference sequence). The PCR used 60 Vbeta and 13 Jbeta primers. Measured with immunoSEQ multiplex PCR; TCRdb has only the in-frame clones, and not every one. The sample holds under 200,000 clones, around 85% seen once. The sequencing sample was made of PBMCs. The sequence was collected from a man between 18 and 35 years old in good health and CMV-seropositive. V is TRBV7-9 and J is TRBJ2-5; TRBD1 might be the D (5 bases). The CDR3 region is CASSSQDQETQYF. In DNA, the CDR3 is TGTGCCAGCAGCTCACAGGACCAAGAGACCCAGTACTTC. Combining the CDR3 with reference TRBV7-9 and TRBJ2-5 gives the whole variable domain DTGVSQNPRHKITKRGQNVTFRCDPISEHNRLYWYRQTLGQGPEFLTYFQNEAQLEKSRLLSDRFSAERPKGSFSTLEIQRTEQGDSAMYLCASSSQDQETQYFGPGTRLLVL.